These 24 T cell receptor beta chains came from one sample sequenced in a study of CD8 T cells in Susac syndrome. A quantity of about 0.45 to 1 ug RNA underwent reverse transcription using random hexamers. MiXCR was run by TCRdb on the immunoSEQ multiplex PCR reads, yielding one entry per CDR3 protein. Counted here are 160,000 or so distinct CDR3 sequences, around 94% occurring once; the ten biggest clones make up roughly 0.1%. Sequencing was done on a sample of CD4+ T cells from PBMCs. These receptors originate from a human donor with multiple sclerosis.

This chain uses TRBV12-3 or TRBV12-4 with TRBJ1-2, with D perhaps matching TRBD1 (5 bases). Trimming stripped 3 bases from V and 3 bases from J, with 14 bases between. The CDR3 totals 15 residues. In DNA form, the CDR3 reads TGTGCCAGCAGTTTCAAGGGGTGGAGAGACTATGGCTACACCTTC. The encoded protein is CASSFKGWRDYGYTF.

The J gene is TRBJ2-7, the V gene TRBV6-2 or TRBV6-3, with D possibly being TRBD2 (5 bases). V was pared by 2 bases and J by 0 bases, with 11 bases between. Germline V gene data show CDR1 as MNHEY and CDR2 as SVGEGT. The CDR3 extends over 15 amino acids. CDR3 bases: TGTGCCAGCAGTTACCCGCTAGCAGTCTCCTACGAGCAGTACTTC. Protein product: CASSYPLAVSYEQYF.

Only one count was recorded for this clonotype. The V call is TRBV20-1, the J call TRBJ2-5, with TRBD2 identical over 12 bases. Germline assignment: CDR1 DFQATT and CDR2 SNEGSKA (reference sequence). The CDR3 contains 16 residues. Trimming took 8 bases from V and 6 from J; bases not matched to a gene: 16. The CDR3 DNA reads as TGCAGTCAGGGTCTAGCGGGAGGGCCGTTCCCAAAGACCCAGTACTTC. This encodes CSQGLAGGPFPKTQYF.

The rearrangement links TRBV3-1 to TRBJ1-3; D gene ambiguous. The CDR3 has 15 residues. V was clipped by 0 bases and J by 1 base, with 7 bases between them. Germline assignment: CDR1 LGHDT and CDR2 YNNKEL (reference sequence). As DNA, the CDR3 is TGTGCCAGCAGCCAAGAGACGTGGTCTGGAAACACCATATATTTT. Its translation is CASSQETWSGNTIYF.

V gene TRBV10-3 combines with J gene TRBJ2-1; D uncertain. In germline, CDR1 is ENHRY, CDR2 SYGVKD. CDR3 length: 12 amino acids. Trimming took 8 bases from V and 8 from J, leaving 13 bases between them. The DNA of the CDR3 is TGTGCCATCCGCTCGTTGGGCCATGAGCAGTTCTTC. The encoded protein is CAIRSLGHEQFF.

The gene calls are TRBV10-1 and TRBJ2-2, with a tentative D call TRBD2 (5 bases). This CDR3 contains 13 residues. The germline V gene encodes CDR1 WNHNN and CDR2 SYGVQD (reference sequence). Trimming cost V 9 bases and J 9 bases, with 17 bases left between them. The CDR3 coding sequence is TGCGCCAGTTCTAGTGACCCTAGCCGGGAGCTGTTTTTT. Translated, it gives CASSSDPSRELFF.

The genes are TRBV11-2 and TRBJ2-1; 11 nucleotides match TRBD2. The CDR3 runs 14 residues. Trimming cost V 5 bases and J 8 bases; bases outside gene matches: 5. Germline-derived CDR1 and CDR2 are SGHAT and FQNNGV. CDR3 residues: CASSLLAGAHEQFF. CDR3 DNA sequence: TGTGCCAGCAGCCTACTAGCGGGAGCCCATGAGCAGTTCTTC.

J is TRBJ1-4 and V is TRBV4-2, with TRBD1 as a possible D gene (5 bases). Germline CDR1 is LGHNA and CDR2 is YNFKEQ. Trimming shortened V by 2 bases and J by 1 base, and 11 bases separated the two germline ends. This CDR3 has 16 amino acids. CDR3 bases: TGTGCCAGCAGCCAAAGTCCGGGGGGAACTAATGAAAAACTGTTTTTT. This encodes CASSQSPGGTNEKLFF.

The rearrangement links TRBV27 to TRBJ2-3, with D tentatively TRBD1 (5 bases). The germline V and J ends were trimmed by 3 bases and 2 bases, with 12 bases remaining between them. From germline, CDR1 is MNHEY and CDR2 SMNVEV (reference sequence). The CDR3 sequence is 15 residues long. The CDR3 loop is CASSFFQGPTDTQYF. CDR3 bases: TGTGCCAGCAGTTTTTTCCAGGGCCCCACAGATACGCAGTATTTT.

The J gene is TRBJ2-7, the V gene TRBV5-1, with a possible D match to TRBD1 (5 bases). The CDR3 loop spans 16 amino acids. Germline V CDR1 and CDR2: SGHRS, YFSETQ. V shed 4 bases and J shed 0 bases, with 17 bases lying between them. The DNA of the CDR3 is TGCGCCAGCAGCCCCTTTGGTGGTGACAGCTCCTACGAGCAGTACTTC. It specifies CASSPFGGDSSYEQYF.

This chain joins TRBV4-3 and TRBJ2-1; no clear D. The V and J ends lost 0 bases and 1 base respectively, with 7 bases between them. The CDR3 runs 15 residues. The germline V gene encodes CDR1 LGHNA and CDR2 YSLEER. This chain's CDR3 is CASSQDIGSYNEQFF. Written as DNA, the CDR3 is TGCGCCAGCAGCCAAGATATAGGGTCCTACAATGAGCAGTTCTTC.

V usage is TRBV3-1 and J usage is TRBJ2-1; either TRBD1 or TRBD2 may fit D (5 bases each). Per the germline V gene, CDR1 is LGHDT and CDR2 is YNNKEL (reference sequence). Trimming removed 0 bases at V and 4 bases at J, with 13 bases between. The CDR3 totals 16 residues. The CDR3 nucleotides read TGTGCCAGCAGCCAAGAAATGGGGGAGACTTACAATGAGCAGTTCTTC. Amino acids: CASSQEMGETYNEQFF.

The CDR3, as DNA: TGTGCCAGCAGCTTAACCGGGGCGGGAGGCACCACAGATACGCAGTATTTT. Encoded protein: CASSLTGAGGTTDTQYF. This chain connects TRBV7-3 to TRBJ2-3, with TRBD2 identical over 8 bases. This CDR3 has 17 amino acids. Germline V lookup: CDR1 SGHTA, CDR2 FQGTGA. J lost 2 bases, V lost 0 bases, and 7 bases had no gene match.

As to this clonotype: A read error may account for a junction end that differs from germline. The V gene is TRBV3-1, the J gene TRBJ2-5, with D perhaps TRBD1 (5 bases). Germline CDR1 and CDR2: LGHDT and YNNKEL (reference sequence). The CDR3 covers 12 residues. CDR3 residues: CASSQNRVRQNF. The CDR3 coding sequence is TGTGCCAGCAGCCAGAATCGAGTCAGACAGAACTTC.

The V call is TRBV19, the J call TRBJ1-5; D gene uncertain. V was trimmed by 4 bases and J by 2 bases, leaving 12 bases between them. The CDR3 is made up of 15 amino acids. Per the germline V gene, CDR1 is LNHDA and CDR2 is SQIVND (reference sequence). The CDR3 nucleotides are TGTGCCAGTAGTACCGCCGACACGCGCAATCAGCCCCAGCATTTT. Translation gives CASSTADTRNQPQHF.

CDR3 DNA: TGCGCCAGCAGCCAAATAGGACTTACAGAGGAGCAGTTCTTC. Translated: CASSQIGLTEEQFF. This chain uses TRBV4-1 with TRBJ2-1, with a weak D call TRBD2 (5 bases). The V gene's germline CDR1 is MGHRA and CDR2 YSYEKL. Trimming took 2 bases from V and 10 from J, leaving 15 bases between them. This CDR3 comprises 14 residues.

The V gene is TRBV7-9, the J gene TRBJ2-6; D is possibly TRBD1 or TRBD2 (5 bases each). The V gene lost 3 bases and the J gene lost 0 bases, with 12 bases spanning the gap. Germline lookup yields CDR1 SEHNR and CDR2 FQNEAQ (reference sequence). The CDR3 loop spans 17 amino acids. This CDR3 reads CASSFWDLSSGANVLTF. The CDR3 coding sequence is TGTGCCAGCAGCTTCTGGGACCTAAGCTCTGGGGCCAACGTCCTGACTTTC. Looking up the rest from reference TRBV7-9 and TRBJ2-6 gives the full variable domain: DTGVSQNPRHKITKRGQNVTFRCDPISEHNRLYWYRQTLGQGPEFLTYFQNEAQLEKSRLLSDRFSAERPKGSFSTLEIQRTEQGDSAMYLCASSFWDLSSGANVLTFGAGSRLTVL.

This clonotype was observed once. The gene calls are TRBV6-5 and TRBJ2-7; D is undetermined. The CDR3 sequence is 15 residues long. Trimming removed 6 bases from V and 3 bases from J, with 18 bases in between. The V gene's germline CDR1 is MNHEY and CDR2 SVGAGI. The CDR3 region is CASSPSHLESYEQYF. The CDR3 region has the DNA TGTGCCAGCAGCCCATCCCATTTGGAGAGCTACGAGCAGTACTTC.

The chain links TRBV27 to TRBJ2-7; D perhaps matches TRBD2 (5 bases). Trimming shortened V by 5 bases and J by 2 bases, and 10 bases separated the two germline ends. Germline V gene data show CDR1 as MNHEY and CDR2 as SMNVEV (reference sequence). This CDR3 comprises 13 residues. DNA of the CDR3: TGTGCCAGCAGTGGACTTACAACCTACGAGCAGTACTTC. It translates to CASSGLTTYEQYF.

CDR3 protein: CASSFVGETQYF. The DNA for the CDR3 is TGTGCCAGCAGCTTCGTAGGAGAGACCCAGTACTTC. The genes are TRBV7-3 and TRBJ2-5, with D unresolved. The V end was cut by 3 bases, the J end by 4 bases, with 6 bases between. This CDR3 has 12 residues. Per the germline V gene, CDR1 is SGHTA and CDR2 is FQGTGA.

This chain joins TRBV11-2 and TRBJ1-5; D is uncertain. The V end lost 0 bases, the J end lost 11 bases, and 11 bases lay between the germline ends. CDR1 and CDR2 (germline): SGHAT, FQNNGV. The length of the CDR3 is 13 residues. The chain's CDR3 is CASSLDQAASQHF. The DNA for the CDR3 is TGTGCCAGCAGCTTAGATCAAGCGGCGTCCCAGCATTTT.

This chain connects TRBV7-9 to TRBJ2-6, with D hard to call. Germline V CDR1 and CDR2: SEHNR, FQNEAQ (reference sequence). The ends were cut back, 5 bases at V and 2 bases at J, with 10 bases in the middle. CDR3 length equals 15 residues. CDR3 protein: CASSLAPTGANVLTF. The CDR3, as DNA: TGTGCCAGCAGCCTGGCCCCGACTGGGGCCAACGTCCTGACTTTC.

V is TRBV9 and J is TRBJ2-1, with 7 nucleotides matching TRBD2. V gave up 4 bases and J gave up 6 bases; unmatched junction bases: 16. The germline gives CDR1 SGDLS, CDR2 YYNGEE. The CDR3 contains 17 residues. CDR3 sequence reads: CASSPRGGPGGSNEQFF. The CDR3 coding sequence is TGTGCCAGCAGCCCCCGCGGGGGACCCGGAGGTAGCAATGAGCAGTTCTTC. Based on the CDR3 plus reference TRBV9 and TRBJ2-1, the full variable domain is DSGVTQTPKHLITATGQRVTLRCSPRSGDLSVYWYQQSLDQGLQFLIQYYNGEERAKGNILERFSAQQFPDLHSELNLSSLELGDSALYFCASSPRGGPGGSNEQFFGPGTRLTVL.

The chain uses TRBV27 and TRBJ2-2; D call uncertain. V was cut by 8 bases and J by 8 bases, with 0 bases left in between. The CDR3 is 8 residues long. Per the germline V gene, CDR1 is MNHEY and CDR2 is SMNVEV (reference sequence). In DNA, the CDR3 is TGTGCCAGCGGGGAGCTGTTTTTT. This codes for CASGELFF.